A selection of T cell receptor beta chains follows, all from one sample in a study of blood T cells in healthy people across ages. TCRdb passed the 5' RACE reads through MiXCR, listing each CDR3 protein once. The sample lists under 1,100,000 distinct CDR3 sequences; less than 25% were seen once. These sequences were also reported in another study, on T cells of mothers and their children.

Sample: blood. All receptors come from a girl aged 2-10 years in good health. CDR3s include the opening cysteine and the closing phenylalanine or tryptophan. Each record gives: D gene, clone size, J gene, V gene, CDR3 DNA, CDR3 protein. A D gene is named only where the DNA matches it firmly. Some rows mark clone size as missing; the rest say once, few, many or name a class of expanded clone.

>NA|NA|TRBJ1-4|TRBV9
TGTGCCAGCAGCGTAGACGGGTTGGACGAAAAACTGTTTTTT
CASSVDGLDEKLFF
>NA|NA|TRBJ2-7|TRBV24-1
TGTGCCACCAGTGCGTATGGCTACGAGCAGTACTTC
CATSAYGYEQYF
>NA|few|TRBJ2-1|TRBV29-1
TGCAGCGCCGTACCGGGCCTCTCCTACAATGAGCAGTTCTTC
CSAVPGLSYNEQFF
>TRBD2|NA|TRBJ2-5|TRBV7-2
TGTGCCAGCAGCTTAGTTTGGAGCGGGAGGGTCGGAGCGACCCAGTACTTC
CASSLVWSGRVGATQYF
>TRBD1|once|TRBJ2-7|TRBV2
TGTGCCTGCAGCCCTACCGGGACAGGGTCGGACGAGCAGTACTTC
CACSPTGTGSDEQYF
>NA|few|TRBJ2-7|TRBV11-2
TGTGCCAGCGGCTTTGGACGGGCCTCCTACGAGCAGTACTTC
CASGFGRASYEQYF
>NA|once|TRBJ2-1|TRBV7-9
TGTGCCAGCAGCTTAACCCTATCAATGGATGAGCAGTTCTTC
CASSLTLSMDEQFF
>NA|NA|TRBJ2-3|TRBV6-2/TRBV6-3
TGTGCCAGCAGAACTGATAAAATAGGAGTGGCTAGCACAGATACGCAGTATTTT
CASRTDKIGVASTDTQYF
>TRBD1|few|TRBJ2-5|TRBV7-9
TGTGCCAGCAGCCCTTCGCCCGGGACAGCTAAAGAGACCCAGTACTTC
CASSPSPGTAKETQYF
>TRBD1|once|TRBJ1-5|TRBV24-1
TGTGCCACCAGTGATTTTTGGGATGCTAGGACAGGGGCGCATTATAGCAATCAGCCCCAGCATTTT
CATSDFWDARTGAHYSNQPQHF
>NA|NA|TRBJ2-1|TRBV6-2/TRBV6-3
TGTGCCAGGAACTACAATGAGCAGTTCTTC
CARNYNEQFF